Ten or more counts support the clone carrying this T cell receptor beta chain. This sample was taken from a study of T cell clonality in common variable immunodeficiency. The protocol was immunoSEQ multiplex PCR, while the TCRdb copy is restricted to in-frame clones and leaves out a portion. In total the sample includes 75,000 to 85,000 clones, none of them seen once. The sample was peripheral blood mononuclear cells. The source is a person aged 18 to 75 in good health.

CDR3 bases read: TGTGCCAGCAGCGCACTAGGGGGCGGGGAGACC. This encodes CASSALGGGET. The full CDR3 is CASSALGGGETQYF. This chain joins TRBV7-2 and TRBJ2-5; TRBD1 matches at 7 bases. The read ends 3 residues before the CDR3 terminus; that terminus is restored from the germline J gene. The CDR3 consists of 14 residues. The germline gives CDR1 SGHTA, CDR2 FQGNSA. Unmatched junction bases numbered 8, after V lost 5 bases and J lost 5 bases.